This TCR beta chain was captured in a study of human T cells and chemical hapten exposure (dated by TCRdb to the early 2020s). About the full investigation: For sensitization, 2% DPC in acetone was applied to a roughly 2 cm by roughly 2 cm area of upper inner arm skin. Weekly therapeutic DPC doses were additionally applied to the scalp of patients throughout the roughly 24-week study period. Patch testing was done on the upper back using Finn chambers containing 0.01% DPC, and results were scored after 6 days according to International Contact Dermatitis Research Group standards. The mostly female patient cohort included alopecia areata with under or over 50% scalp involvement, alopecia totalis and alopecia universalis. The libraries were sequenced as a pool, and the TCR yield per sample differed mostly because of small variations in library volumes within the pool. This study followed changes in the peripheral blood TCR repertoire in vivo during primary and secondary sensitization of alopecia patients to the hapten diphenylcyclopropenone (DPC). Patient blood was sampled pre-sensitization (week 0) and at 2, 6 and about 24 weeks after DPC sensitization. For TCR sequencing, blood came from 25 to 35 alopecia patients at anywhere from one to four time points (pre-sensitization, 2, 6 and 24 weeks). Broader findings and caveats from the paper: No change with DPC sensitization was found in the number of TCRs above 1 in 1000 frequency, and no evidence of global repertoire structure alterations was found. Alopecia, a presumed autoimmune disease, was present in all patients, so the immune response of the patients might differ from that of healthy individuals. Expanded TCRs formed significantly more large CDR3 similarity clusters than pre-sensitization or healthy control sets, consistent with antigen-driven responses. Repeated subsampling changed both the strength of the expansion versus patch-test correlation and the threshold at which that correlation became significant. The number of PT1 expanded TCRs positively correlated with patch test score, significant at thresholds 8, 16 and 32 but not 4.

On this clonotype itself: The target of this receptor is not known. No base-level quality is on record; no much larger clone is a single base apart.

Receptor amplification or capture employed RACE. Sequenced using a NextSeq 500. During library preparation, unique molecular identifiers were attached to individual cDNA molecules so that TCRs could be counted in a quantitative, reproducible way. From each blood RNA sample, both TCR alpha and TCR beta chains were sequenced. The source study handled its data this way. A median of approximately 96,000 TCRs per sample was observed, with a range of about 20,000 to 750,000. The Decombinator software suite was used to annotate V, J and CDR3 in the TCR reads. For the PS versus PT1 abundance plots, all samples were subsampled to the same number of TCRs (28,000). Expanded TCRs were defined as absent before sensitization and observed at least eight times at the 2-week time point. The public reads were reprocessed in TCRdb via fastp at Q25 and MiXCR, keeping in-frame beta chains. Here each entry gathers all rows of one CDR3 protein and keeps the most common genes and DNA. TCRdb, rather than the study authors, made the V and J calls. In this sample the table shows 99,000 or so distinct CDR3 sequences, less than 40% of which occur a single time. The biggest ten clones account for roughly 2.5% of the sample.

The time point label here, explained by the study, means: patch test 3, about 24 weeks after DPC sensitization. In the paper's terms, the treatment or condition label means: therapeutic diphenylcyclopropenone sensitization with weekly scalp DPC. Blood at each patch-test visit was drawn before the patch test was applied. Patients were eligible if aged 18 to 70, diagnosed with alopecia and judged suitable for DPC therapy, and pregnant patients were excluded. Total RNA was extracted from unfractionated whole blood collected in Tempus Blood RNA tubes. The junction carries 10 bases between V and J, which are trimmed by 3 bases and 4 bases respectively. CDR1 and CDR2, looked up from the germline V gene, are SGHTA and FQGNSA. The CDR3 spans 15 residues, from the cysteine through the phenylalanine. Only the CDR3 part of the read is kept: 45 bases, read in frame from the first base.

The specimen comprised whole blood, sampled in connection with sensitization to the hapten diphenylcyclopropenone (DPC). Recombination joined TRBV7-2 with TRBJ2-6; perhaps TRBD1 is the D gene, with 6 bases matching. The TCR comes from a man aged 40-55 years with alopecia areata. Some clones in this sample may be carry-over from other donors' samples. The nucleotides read TGTGCCAGCAGCTTGGGGGCGAGAGGGGCCAACGTCCTGACTTTC. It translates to CASSLGARGANVLTF.